The 28 T cell receptor beta chains given below trace back to one sample, sequenced in a study of T cells expressing NK-cell markers. Using the 5' RACE reads, TCRdb records one entry per CDR3 protein without DNA. This specimen shows 440,000 or so distinct CDR3 sequences; the ten leading clones hold approximately 7%. The source material was blood T cells: a sorted CD56 or NKG2C T cell subset, CD4+ or CD8+ T cells, or bulk PBMC T cells (not recorded which). The receptor set was obtained from a woman aged 18-70 years in good health.

This chain uses TRBV7-9 with TRBJ1-4. CDR1 and CDR2 from the germline V gene are SEHNR and FQNEAQ (reference sequence). This CDR3 has 14 residues. The chain's CDR3 is CASSWQAVGGKLFF.

The chain recombines TRBV6-2 or TRBV6-3 with TRBJ2-2; the TCRdb call, TRBD1, lacks DNA for checking. From germline, CDR1 is MNHEY and CDR2 SVGEGT. This CDR3 has 16 residues. The CDR3: CASTPRGQRRSGKLFF.

The gene calls are TRBV5-5 and TRBJ2-2. In germline, CDR1 is SGHKS, CDR2 YYEKEE (reference sequence). The length of the CDR3 is 14 residues. CDR3 amino acids: CASSLQILTGELFF.

The V and J genes are TRBV10-1 and TRBJ2-2; TCRdb picks TRBD2, but there is no DNA to check that call. Germline lookup yields CDR1 WNHNN and CDR2 SYGVQD (reference sequence). The CDR3 has 16 amino acids. The CDR3 sequence is CASSDSGLAVTGELFF.

V and J are TRBV11-2 and TRBJ2-3; TCRdb selects TRBD1, and the lack of DNA leaves this call unchecked. The CDR3 has 13 residues. The germline CDR1 and CDR2 sequences are SGHAT and FQNNGV. This CDR3 is CASSSPLPDTQYF.

The rearrangement links TRBV5-4 to TRBJ2-1; TCRdb returns TRBD1, unconfirmable since there is no DNA. Germline V gene sequence: CDR1 SGHNT, CDR2 YYREEE (reference sequence). The CDR3 sequence is 17 residues long. This CDR3 reads CASSPPGNRGENNEQFF.

This rearrangement joins TRBV7-9 to TRBJ1-4; the D gene TCRdb calls, TRBD1, cannot be checked with no DNA. CDR1 is SEHNR, CDR2 FQNEAQ, per germline (reference sequence). The CDR3 is 16 residues long. The CDR3 region is CASSSRDGATNEKLFF. Complete variable domain (other parts from reference TRBV7-9 and TRBJ1-4): DTGVSQNPRHKITKRGQNVTFRCDPISEHNRLYWYRQTLGQGPEFLTYFQNEAQLEKSRLLSDRFSAERPKGSFSTLEIQRTEQGDSAMYLCASSSRDGATNEKLFFGSGTQLSVL.

The genes are TRBV6-5 and TRBJ1-1. CDR1 MNHEY and CDR2 SVGAGI come from the germline V gene. The CDR3 has 15 residues. The CDR3 loop is CASSYSDRAGTEAFF.

The chain has TRBV5-1 and TRBJ2-3; TCRdb lists TRBD2, though no DNA is available to test this call. The CDR3 totals 18 residues. CDR1 is SGHRS and CDR2 is YFSETQ in the germline V gene. The CDR3 reads CASSLGAGLAGRTDTQYF. The full variable domain, completed using reference TRBV5-1 and TRBJ2-3, is KAGVTQTPRYLIKTRGQQVTLSCSPISGHRSVSWYQQTPGQGLQFLFEYFSETQRNKGNFPGRFSGRQFSNSRSEMNVSTLELGDSALYLCASSLGAGLAGRTDTQYFGPGTRLTVL.

The chain couples TRBV20-1 to TRBJ2-2; TCRdb proposes TRBD2, but this gene call is untestable without DNA. The CDR3 runs to 14 residues. Germline CDR1 DFQATT, CDR2 SNEGSKA (reference sequence). CDR3 loop: CSARGGAGTGELFF.

The V gene is TRBV20-1, the J gene TRBJ2-5; TCRdb selects TRBD1, and the lack of DNA leaves this call unchecked. The germline V gene has CDR1 DFQATT and CDR2 SNEGSKA (reference sequence). The CDR3 length is 17 residues. The CDR3 sequence is CSAPRGPVAGYQETQYF.

The chain employs TRBV7-8 and TRBJ2-2; TCRdb reports TRBD2, a call that lacks DNA to check it against. CDR3 length equals 18 residues. Germline V gives CDR1 SGHVS, CDR2 FQNEAQ. CDR3 protein: CASSFNIPRGVNTGELFF. Supplemented by reference TRBV7-8 and TRBJ2-2, the full variable domain reads GAGVSQSPRYKVAKRGQDVALRCDPISGHVSLFWYQQALGQGPEFLTYFQNEAQLDKSGLPSDRFFAERPEGSVSTLKIQRTQQEDSAVYLCASSFNIPRGVNTGELFFGEGSRLTVL.

The gene calls are TRBV7-9 and TRBJ2-5; TCRdb's D call of TRBD1 is untestable without DNA. CDR1 SEHNR and CDR2 FQNEAQ come from the germline V gene (reference sequence). The CDR3 is 15 amino acids. CDR3 protein: CASTTRGGGKETQYF. The variable domain in full, completed from reference TRBV7-9 and TRBJ2-5, reads DTGVSQNPRHKITKRGQNVTFRCDPISEHNRLYWYRQTLGQGPEFLTYFQNEAQLEKSRLLSDRFSAERPKGSFSTLEIQRTEQGDSAMYLCASTTRGGGKETQYFGPGTRLLVL.

The chain links TRBV20-1 to TRBJ2-3; as DNA is missing, the TRBD2 call by TCRdb cannot be tested. This CDR3 spans 18 amino acids. CDR1 DFQATT and CDR2 SNEGSKA come from the germline V gene (reference sequence). CDR3 sequence reads: CSAREYLGGPKSTDTQYF.

The chain has TRBV7-3 and TRBJ2-5; with no DNA, the TCRdb D assignment of TRBD1 cannot be verified. This CDR3 contains 14 residues. Germline CDR1 SGHTA, CDR2 FQGTGA. This CDR3 is CASSRGSKGETQYF.

This rearrangement joins TRBV7-9 to TRBJ2-3; without DNA, the TCRdb call of TRBD2 cannot be checked. Germline V gene data show CDR1 as SEHNR and CDR2 as FQNEAQ (reference sequence). The CDR3 runs 16 residues. The CDR3 loop reads CASSEAGTSVTDTQYF.

The chain carries TRBV5-6 and TRBJ2-7; the TRBD1 assignment by TCRdb is unverifiable without DNA. Germline V gene data show CDR1 as SGHDT and CDR2 as YYEEEE. This CDR3 has 16 amino acids. CDR3 amino acids: CASSLVAGQSLYEQYF. Drawing the rest from reference TRBV5-6 and TRBJ2-7, the complete variable domain is DAGVTQSPTHLIKTRGQQVTLRCSPKSGHDTVSWYQQALGQGPQFIFQYYEEEERQRGNFPDRFSGHQFPNYSSELNVNALLLGDSALYLCASSLVAGQSLYEQYFGPGTRLTVT.

The V gene is TRBV4-2, the J gene TRBJ2-7. The CDR3 covers 12 residues. Germline V lookup: CDR1 LGHNA, CDR2 YNFKEQ. This chain's CDR3 is CASSQGSYEQYF.

The chain has TRBV7-2 and TRBJ1-1. The CDR3 consists of 14 residues. In germline, CDR1 is SGHTA, CDR2 FQGNSA. This CDR3 reads CASSRKYMNTEAFF.

V gene TRBV4-3 combines with J gene TRBJ2-7; TCRdb's D call of TRBD2 is untestable without DNA. The CDR3 runs 14 residues. CDR1 LGHNA and CDR2 YSLEER come from the germline V gene. CDR3 loop: CASSQGEGRYEQYF.

The V and J genes are TRBV23-1 and TRBJ2-3; TCRdb selects TRBD1, and the lack of DNA leaves this call unchecked. TRBV23-1 is an ORF for which the function is uncertain. This CDR3 has 18 residues. CDR3 sequence: CASSVPGQGSGPADTQYF.

The J gene is TRBJ2-1, the V gene TRBV9; without DNA, the TCRdb call of TRBD2 cannot be checked. The CDR3 loop spans 13 amino acids. Germline V gene lookup returns CDR1 SGDLS and CDR2 YYNGEE. CDR3 sequence: CASSLTTDFEQFF. Together with reference TRBV9 and TRBJ2-1, the CDR3 gives the full variable domain: DSGVTQTPKHLITATGQRVTLRCSPRSGDLSVYWYQQSLDQGLQFLIQYYNGEERAKGNILERFSAQQFPDLHSELNLSSLELGDSALYFCASSLTTDFEQFFGPGTRLTVL.

This rearrangement joins TRBV19 to TRBJ2-3. Germline CDR1 reads LNHDA; CDR2 reads SQIVND (reference sequence). CDR3 length equals 16 residues. The CDR3 sequence is CASSPQDDRWADTQYF.

The V and J genes are TRBV6-5 and TRBJ2-5; TCRdb's assignment of TRBD2 cannot be checked, as there is no DNA. This CDR3 region has 17 residues. CDR1 and CDR2 (germline): MNHEY, SVGAGI. CDR3 loop: CASSYERDQRYQETQYF.

J is TRBJ2-1 and V is TRBV28; absent DNA, TCRdb's TRBD1 call cannot be checked. CDR3 length: 14 residues. Germline assignment: CDR1 MDHEN and CDR2 SYDVKM. CDR3 sequence: CASSFRGSGNEQFF.

The chain uses TRBV4-2 and TRBJ2-4. Germline CDR1 reads LGHNA; CDR2 reads YNFKEQ. The CDR3 length is 15 residues. The CDR3 region is CASSQEYTVLNIQYF.

V usage is TRBV20-1 and J usage is TRBJ1-2; TCRdb calls TRBD1, which cannot be checked without DNA. This CDR3 comprises 11 residues. Germline loops: CDR1 DFQATT, CDR2 SNEGSKA (reference sequence). This chain's CDR3 is CSATRGVGYTF.

This sequence joins TRBV15 and TRBJ2-7; without DNA, the TCRdb call of TRBD2 cannot be checked. Germline CDR1 reads LNHNV; CDR2 reads YYDKDF (reference sequence). The CDR3 runs 17 residues. This chain's CDR3 is CATSRDGGGLSSSEQYF.